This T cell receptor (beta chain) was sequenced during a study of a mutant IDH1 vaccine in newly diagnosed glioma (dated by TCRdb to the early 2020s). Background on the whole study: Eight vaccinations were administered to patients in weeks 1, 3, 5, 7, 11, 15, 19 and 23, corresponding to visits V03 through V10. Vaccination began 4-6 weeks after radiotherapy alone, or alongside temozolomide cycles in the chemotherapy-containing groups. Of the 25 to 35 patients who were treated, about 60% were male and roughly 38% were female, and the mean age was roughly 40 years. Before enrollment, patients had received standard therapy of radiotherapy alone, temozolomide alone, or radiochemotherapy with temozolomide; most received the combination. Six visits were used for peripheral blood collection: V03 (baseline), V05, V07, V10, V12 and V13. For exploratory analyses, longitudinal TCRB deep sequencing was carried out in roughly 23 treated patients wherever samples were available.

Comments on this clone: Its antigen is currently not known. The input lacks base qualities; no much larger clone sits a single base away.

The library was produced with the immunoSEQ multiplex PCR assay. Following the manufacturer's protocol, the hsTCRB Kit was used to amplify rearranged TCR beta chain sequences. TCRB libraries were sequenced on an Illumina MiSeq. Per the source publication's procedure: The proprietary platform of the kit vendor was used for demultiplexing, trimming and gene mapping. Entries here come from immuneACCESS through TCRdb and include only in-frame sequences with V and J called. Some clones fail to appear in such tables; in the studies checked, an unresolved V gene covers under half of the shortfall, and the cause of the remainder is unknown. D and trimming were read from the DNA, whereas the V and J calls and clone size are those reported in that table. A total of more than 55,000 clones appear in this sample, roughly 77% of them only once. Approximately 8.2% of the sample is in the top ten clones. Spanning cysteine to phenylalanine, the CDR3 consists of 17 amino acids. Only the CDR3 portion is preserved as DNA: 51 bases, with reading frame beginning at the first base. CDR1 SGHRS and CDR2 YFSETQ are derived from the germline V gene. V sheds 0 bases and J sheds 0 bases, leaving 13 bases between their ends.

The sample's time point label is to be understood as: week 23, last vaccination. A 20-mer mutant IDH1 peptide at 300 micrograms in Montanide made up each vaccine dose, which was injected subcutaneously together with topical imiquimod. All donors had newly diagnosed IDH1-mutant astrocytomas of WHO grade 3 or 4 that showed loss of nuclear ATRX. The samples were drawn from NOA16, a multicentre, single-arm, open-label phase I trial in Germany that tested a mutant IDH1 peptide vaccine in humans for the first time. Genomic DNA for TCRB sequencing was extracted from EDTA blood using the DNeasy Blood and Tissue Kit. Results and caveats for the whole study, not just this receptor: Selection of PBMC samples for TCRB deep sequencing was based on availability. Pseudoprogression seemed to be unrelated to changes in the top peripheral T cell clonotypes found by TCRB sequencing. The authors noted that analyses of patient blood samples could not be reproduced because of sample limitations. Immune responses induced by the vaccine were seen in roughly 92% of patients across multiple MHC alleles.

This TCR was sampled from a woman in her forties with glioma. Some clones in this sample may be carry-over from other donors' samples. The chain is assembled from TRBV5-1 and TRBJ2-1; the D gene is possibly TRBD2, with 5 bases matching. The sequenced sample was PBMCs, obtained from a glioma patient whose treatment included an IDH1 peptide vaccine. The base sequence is TGCGCCAGCAGCTTGGCCGAGAGCGGTAGCTCCTACAATGAGCAGTTCTTC. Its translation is CASSLAESGSSYNEQFF.